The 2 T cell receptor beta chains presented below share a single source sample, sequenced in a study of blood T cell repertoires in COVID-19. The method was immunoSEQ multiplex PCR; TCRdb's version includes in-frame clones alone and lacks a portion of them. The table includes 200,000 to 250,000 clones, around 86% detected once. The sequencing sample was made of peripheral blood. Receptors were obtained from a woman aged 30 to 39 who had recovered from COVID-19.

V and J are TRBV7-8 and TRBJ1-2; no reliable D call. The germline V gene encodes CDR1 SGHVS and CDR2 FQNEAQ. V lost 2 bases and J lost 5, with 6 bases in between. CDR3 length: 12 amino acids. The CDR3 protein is CASSLPGYGYTF. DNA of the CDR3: TGTGCCAGCAGCTTACCCGGGTATGGCTACACCTTC.

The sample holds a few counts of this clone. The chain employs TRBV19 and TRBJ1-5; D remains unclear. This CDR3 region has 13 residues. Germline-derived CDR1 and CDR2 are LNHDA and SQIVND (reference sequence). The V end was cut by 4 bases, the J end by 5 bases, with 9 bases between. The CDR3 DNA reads TGTGCCAGTAGTAGCCTCGGGGATCAGCCCCAGCATTTT. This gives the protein CASSSLGDQPQHF.